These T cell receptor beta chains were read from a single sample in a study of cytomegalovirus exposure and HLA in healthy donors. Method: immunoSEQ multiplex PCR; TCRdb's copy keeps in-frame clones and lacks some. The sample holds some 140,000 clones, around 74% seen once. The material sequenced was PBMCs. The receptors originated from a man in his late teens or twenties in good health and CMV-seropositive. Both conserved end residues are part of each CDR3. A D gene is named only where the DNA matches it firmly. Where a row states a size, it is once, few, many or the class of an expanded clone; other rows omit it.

CDR3 protein: CASSVGRKNYGYTF
CDR3 DNA: TGTGCCAGCAGTGTGGGGCGCAAGAACTATGGCTACACCTTC
clone size: NA
J gene: TRBJ1-2
D gene: NA
V gene: TRBV6-1
CDR3 length: 14

CDR3 protein: CASSLSVSYGYTF
CDR3 DNA: TGTGCCAGCAGCTTAAGTGTTAGCTATGGCTACACCTTC
clone size: NA
J gene: TRBJ1-2
D gene: NA
V gene: TRBV7-2
CDR3 length: 13

CDR3 protein: CASSTLLSGSSYNEQFF
CDR3 DNA: TGTGCCAGTAGTACTCTCCTAAGCGGGAGCTCCTACAATGAGCAGTTCTTC
clone size: NA
J gene: TRBJ2-1
D gene: TRBD2
V gene: TRBV19
CDR3 length: 17

CDR3 protein: CAWRASGSLNEQFF
CDR3 DNA: TGTGCCTGGAGGGCTAGCGGGAGTTTAAATGAGCAGTTCTTC
clone size: NA
J gene: TRBJ2-1
D gene: TRBD2
V gene: TRBV30
CDR3 length: 14

CDR3 protein: CASSLGAGTGADEQYF
CDR3 DNA: TGTGCCAGCAGTCTTGGGGCCGGGACAGGGGCCGACGAGCAGTACTTC
clone size: NA
J gene: TRBJ2-7
D gene: TRBD1
V gene: TRBV6-4
CDR3 length: 16

CDR3 protein: CASSLHREANEQYF
CDR3 DNA: TGTGCCAGCAGCTTACACAGGGAAGCAAACGAGCAGTACTTC
clone size: NA
J gene: TRBJ2-7
D gene: NA
V gene: TRBV7-2
CDR3 length: 14

CDR3 protein: CASSPDSSTDTQYF
CDR3 DNA: TGTGCCAGCAGCCCTGACAGCTCCACAGATACGCAGTATTTT
clone size: once
J gene: TRBJ2-3
D gene: NA
V gene: TRBV5-4
CDR3 length: 14

CDR3 protein: CASSQNTGELFF
CDR3 DNA: TGTGCCAGCAGCCAAAACACCGGGGAGCTGTTTTTT
clone size: NA
J gene: TRBJ2-2
D gene: NA
V gene: TRBV5-4
CDR3 length: 12

CDR3 protein: CASSPGVETQYF
CDR3 DNA: TGTGCCAGCAGCCCGGGGGTGGAGACCCAGTACTTC
clone size: few
J gene: TRBJ2-5
D gene: NA
V gene: TRBV7-6
CDR3 length: 12

CDR3 protein: CASSQVTTGMAFF
CDR3 DNA: TGTGCCAGCAGCCAAGTTACGACAGGGATGGCTTTCTTT
clone size: few
J gene: TRBJ1-1
D gene: TRBD1
V gene: TRBV4-2
CDR3 length: 13

CDR3 protein: CATSRDRAGNTEAFF
CDR3 DNA: TGTGCCACCAGCAGAGATCGAGCAGGGAACACTGAAGCTTTCTTT
clone size: NA
J gene: TRBJ1-1
D gene: NA
V gene: TRBV15
CDR3 length: 15

CDR3 protein: CASSFRDRGNTGELFF
CDR3 DNA: TGCGCCAGCAGTTTCAGGGACAGGGGGAACACCGGGGAGCTGTTTTTT
clone size: NA
J gene: TRBJ2-2
D gene: TRBD1
V gene: TRBV4-1
CDR3 length: 16

CDR3 protein: CASSPTRQSTQPRYF
CDR3 DNA: TGTGCCAGCAGTCCAACCCGACAGAGTACTCAACCCCGGTATTTT
clone size: NA
J gene: TRBJ2-3
D gene: NA
V gene: TRBV27
CDR3 length: 15

CDR3 protein: CASSAGPGDTQYF
CDR3 DNA: TGTGCCAGCAGCGCCGGTCCGGGGGATACGCAGTATTTT
clone size: NA
J gene: TRBJ2-3
D gene: NA
V gene: TRBV9
CDR3 length: 13